The text below deals with one TCR beta chain. The sample contains more than one DNA sequence encoding this CDR3. The source of the sample is a study of blood T cell repertoires in COVID-19. Here immunoSEQ multiplex PCR was the method, and the copy in TCRdb shows in-frame clones only, minus some. Counted here are some 62,000 clones, more than 65% occurring once; the ten biggest clones make up roughly 20%. This CDR3 has 15 amino acids. Germline CDR1 and CDR2: SGHTA and FQGNSA. The V and J ends lost 5 bases and 5 bases, in that order; junction bases with no gene match: 6. Sequencing was performed on peripheral blood. The chain joins TRBV7-2 to TRBJ1-5, with TRBD1 matching 10 bases. The TCR sequence derives from a woman over 75 with active or convalescent COVID-19. The CDR3: CASSQRTGGDQPQHF. In nucleotides, the CDR3 is TGTGCCAGCAGCCAGAGGACAGGGGGTGATCAGCCCCAGCATTTT. The full variable domain, its missing parts supplied by reference TRBV7-2 and TRBJ1-5, is GAGVSQSPSNKVTEKGKDVELRCDPISGHTALYWYRQSLGQGLEFLIYFQGNSAPDKSGLPSDRFSAERTGGSVSTLTIQRTQQEDSAVYLCASSQRTGGDQPQHFGDGTRLSIL.